The rows below give T cell receptor beta chains drawn from one sample of a study of blood T cell repertoires in COVID-19. Clones were sequenced by immunoSEQ multiplex PCR, and TCRdb holds only the in-frame ones, with some missing. The profile shows 130,000 to 150,000 clones, under 90% of them singletons. What was sequenced was peripheral blood. These receptor sequences come from a human donor in a cohort sampled during active COVID-19. CDR3s include the opening cysteine and the closing phenylalanine or tryptophan. Fields, in order: J gene, V gene, clone size, D gene, CDR3 DNA, CDR3 protein. The D gene is left open where the match is weak. Only part of the rows carry a size: once, few, many, or a class if the clone is expanded.

TRBJ1-1	TRBV9	NA	NA	TGTGCCAGCAGCGCCGAGGGGGTGGGGAAAACTGAAGCTTTCTTT	CASSAEGVGKTEAFF
TRBJ2-5	TRBV10-3	NA	NA	TGTGCCATCAGTGTGGGTTTGGCGGCCCAGTACTTC	CAISVGLAAQYF
TRBJ1-1	TRBV24-1	NA	NA	TGTGCCACCAGTGATATGCGACACTTGAACACTGAAGCTTTCTTT	CATSDMRHLNTEAFF
TRBJ2-1	TRBV4-1	NA	NA	TGCGCCAGCAGCCAGACAGAGAGCTCCTACAATGAGCAGTTCTTC	CASSQTESSYNEQFF
TRBJ2-1	TRBV4-3	NA	NA	TGCGCCAGCAGCCAAGATAGGACTACCTACAATGAGCAGTTCTTC	CASSQDRTTYNEQFF
TRBJ1-6	TRBV7-3	NA	TRBD1	TGTGCCAGCAGCTTAGACGGGGACAGGGCAATTTCACCCCTCCACTTT	CASSLDGDRAISPLHF
TRBJ2-3	TRBV6-6	NA	TRBD1	TGTGCCAGCAGACCGGGACAGGGGTCAGATACGCAGTATTTT	CASRPGQGSDTQYF
TRBJ2-5	TRBV2	NA	TRBD2	TGTGCCAGCAGTCCCCGCCGCGGGGGGGAGACCCAGTACTTC	CASSPRRGGETQYF
TRBJ2-1	TRBV2	NA	NA	TGTGCCAGCAAGTGGGAGGGGGAACAGTTCTTC	CASKWEGEQFF
TRBJ1-2	TRBV3-1/TRBV3-2	NA	NA	TGTGCCAGCAGCCCGACAGGAGAAAACTATGGCTACACCTTC	CASSPTGENYGYTF
TRBJ1-4	TRBV28	NA	NA	TGTGCCAGCAGACCCCCTGGACAGAATGAAAAACTGTTTTTT	CASRPPGQNEKLFF
TRBJ2-1	TRBV7-2	NA	NA	TGTGCCAGCAGCTTAGTCGCTAGAGGGAGCAATGAGCAGTTCTTC	CASSLVARGSNEQFF
TRBJ1-4	TRBV4-3	NA	TRBD1	TGCGCCAGCAGCCAGGGGACAGGGGAAGCGGCAAAACTGTTTTTT	CASSQGTGEAAKLFF
TRBJ2-3	TRBV5-4	NA	NA	TGTGCCAGCAGCGGGTTGAGGGGGGGAAGCACAGATACGCAGTATTTT	CASSGLRGGSTDTQYF
TRBJ1-1	TRBV2	NA	NA	TGTGCCAGCATGCGGGGGGGGAACACTGAAGCTTTCTTT	CASMRGGNTEAFF
TRBJ2-1	TRBV12-3/TRBV12-4	NA	NA	TGTGCCAGCAGTCTGGGGGGCTACAATGAGCAGTTCTTC	CASSLGGYNEQFF
TRBJ2-1	TRBV13	NA	NA	TGTGCCAGCAGCTTAGCTTCGAGGGGGAGGGTCAATGAGCAGTTCTTC	CASSLASRGRVNEQFF
TRBJ1-4	TRBV3-1/TRBV3-2	once	NA	TGTGCCAGCAGCCAAGAGGGGGCTGGGAACGAAAAACTGTTTTTT	CASSQEGAGNEKLFF
TRBJ1-2	TRBV12-3/TRBV12-4	NA	TRBD1	TGTGCCAGCAGCCGGGACAGCTATGGCTACACCTTC	CASSRDSYGYTF
TRBJ2-3	TRBV5-1	NA	NA	TGCGCCAGCAGCTTGGCTCCGGCAGGAAGGGGGACAGATACGCAGTATTTT	CASSLAPAGRGTDTQYF
TRBJ1-1	TRBV19	NA	NA	TGTGCCAGTAGTATCAGTTCCATGAACACTGAAGCTTTCTTT	CASSISSMNTEAFF